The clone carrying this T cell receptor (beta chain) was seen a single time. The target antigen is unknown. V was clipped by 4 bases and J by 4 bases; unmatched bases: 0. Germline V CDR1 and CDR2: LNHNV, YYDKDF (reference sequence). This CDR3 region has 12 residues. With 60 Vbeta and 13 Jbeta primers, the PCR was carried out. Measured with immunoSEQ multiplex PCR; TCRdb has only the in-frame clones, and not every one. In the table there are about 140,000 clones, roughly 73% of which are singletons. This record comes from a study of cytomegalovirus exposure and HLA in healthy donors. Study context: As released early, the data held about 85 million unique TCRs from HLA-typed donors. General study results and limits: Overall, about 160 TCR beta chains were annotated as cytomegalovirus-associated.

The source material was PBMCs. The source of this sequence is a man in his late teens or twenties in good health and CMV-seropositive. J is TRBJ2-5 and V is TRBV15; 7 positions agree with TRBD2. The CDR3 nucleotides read TGTGCCACCAGCACGGGAGGAGAGACCCAGTACTTC. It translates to CATSTGGETQYF. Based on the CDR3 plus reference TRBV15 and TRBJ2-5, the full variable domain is DAMVIQNPRYQVTQFGKPVTLSCSQTLNHNVMYWYQQKSSQAPKLLFHYYDKDFNNEADTPDNFQSRRPNTSFCFLDIRSPGLGDTAMYLCATSTGGETQYFGPGTRLLVL.